The rows below give T cell receptor beta chains drawn from one sample of a study of blood T cell repertoires in COVID-19. Repertoires were generated with immunoSEQ multiplex PCR, while TCRdb's copy carries only in-frame clones and drops some. The sample gives about 280,000 clones, 85% of which show up once; 2% to 3% is in the top ten. Source material: PBMCs or T cells enriched from blood (not recorded which). These receptor sequences come from a woman between 45 and 65 years old who had recovered from COVID-19. Both conserved end residues are part of each CDR3. Fields, in order: V gene, CDR3 protein.

>TRBV30
CAWSRGGNTIYF
>TRBV3-1/TRBV3-2
CASSQRAGEQFF
>TRBV27
CASRTAAGGRSTEAFF
>TRBV14
CASSPEPGRETQYF
>TRBV30
CAWSVHRVYGYTF
>TRBV18
CASSPRGAGQSNSPLHF
>TRBV30
CAWSRALNTEAFF
>TRBV19
CASRDGLSGNTIYF
>TRBV19
CASSTGDTHYEQYF
>TRBV5-1
CASSLNTANSGNTIYF
>TRBV21-1
CASSNGTVLSTIYF
>TRBV7-9
CASSFYSGGDNEQFF
>TRBV4-2
CASSQTGKREQYF
>TRBV27
CASSSGQGASPQHF
>TRBV7-9
CASSLDRGPQPQHF
>TRBV30
CAWRAGTSGYNEQFF
>TRBV7-9
CASSLLSTDTQYF
>TRBV30
CAWNSGVQVNQPQHF
>TRBV19
CASSIRLETDTQYF
>TRBV15
CATSRDRGGYTF
>TRBV29-1
CSAQGFSGNTIYF
>TRBV2
CASSLLRTGEKNIQYF
>TRBV19
CASSVGVDYGYTF
>TRBV7-9
CASSPQGAWAGELFF
>TRBV7-2
CASSLVGPQTYEKLFF
>TRBV2
CASSSGLYLHNTEAFF
>TRBV6-5
CASMGGSYNSPLHF
>TRBV19
CASSITGGRAYEQYF
>TRBV7-2
CASSPDYGYTF
>TRBV5-4
CASSYGQGTSPLHF
>TRBV30
CAWSTGTGGVQPQHF
>TRBV9
CASSEYANTGELFF
>TRBV28
CASITMRGYTEAFF
>TRBV4-2
CASSEQGALGTGELFF
>TRBV5-1
CASSTPGQGFDSPLHF
>TRBV10-3
CAISVGDSNQPQHF
>TRBV24-1
CATSDGSPRDGYTF
>TRBV5-4
CASSLGSGGFPDTQYF
>TRBV7-9
CASSSPGQATSTNEKLFF
>TRBV10-1
CASSEGTGYSPLHF
>TRBV19
CASSISSGSAFF
>TRBV7-8
CASSLVQGQETQYF
>TRBV5-1
CASSLGGLAGEGLEQYF
>TRBV28
CASAAPGQWNSPLHF
>TRBV30
CAWSNGGRWAFF